The sequence of this T cell receptor (beta chain) was determined in a study of radiation and T cells in renal cell carcinoma. Study-wide results and caveats: Without pretreatment biopsies, baseline tumor clonotype presence was undetermined.

Libraries were prepared by immunoSEQ multiplex PCR; TCRdb keeps only in-frame clonotypes and omits some of them. Here the sample spans around 94,000 clones, about 85% being singletons. With regard to this clone: Its antigen is not identified.

Noted time point: blood 4 weeks post-SBRT, at nephrectomy. Treatment: 15 Gy SBRT to primary tumor, nephrectomy 4 weeks later. Nephrectomy followed 15 Gy stereotactic body radiation by 4 weeks. The patient's renal cell carcinoma had clear cell pathology. V was shortened by 4 bases and J by 2 bases, with 12 bases between the two germline ends. This CDR3 region has 15 residues. Per germline, CDR1 MNHEY and CDR2 SVGAGI. The J gene is TRBJ1-5, the V gene TRBV6-5; D uncertain. The specimen comprised blood, sampled from a patient whose treatment included radiotherapy and nephrectomy. This receptor was taken from a man in his forties or fifties with renal cell carcinoma. The CDR3 sequence: CASSSGSGGNQPQHF. For the CDR3, the DNA is TGTGCCAGCAGTTCTGGCTCCGGCGGCAATCAGCCCCAGCATTTT.